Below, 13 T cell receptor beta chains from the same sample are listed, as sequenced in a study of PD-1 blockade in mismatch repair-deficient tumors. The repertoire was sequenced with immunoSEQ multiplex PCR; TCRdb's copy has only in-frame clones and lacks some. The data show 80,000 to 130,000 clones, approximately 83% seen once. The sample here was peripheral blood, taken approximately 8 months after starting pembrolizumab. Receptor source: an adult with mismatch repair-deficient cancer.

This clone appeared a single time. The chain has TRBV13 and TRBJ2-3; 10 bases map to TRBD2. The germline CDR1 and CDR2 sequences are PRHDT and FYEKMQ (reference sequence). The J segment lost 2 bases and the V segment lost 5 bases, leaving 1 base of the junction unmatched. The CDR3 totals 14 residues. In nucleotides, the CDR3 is TGTGCCAGCAGCGGACTAGCGGACACAGATACGCAGTATTTT. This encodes CASSGLADTDTQYF.

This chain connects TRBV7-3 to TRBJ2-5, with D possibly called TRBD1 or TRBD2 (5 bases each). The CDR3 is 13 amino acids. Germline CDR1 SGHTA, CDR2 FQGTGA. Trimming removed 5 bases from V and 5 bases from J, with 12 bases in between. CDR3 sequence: CASSPRGGETQYF. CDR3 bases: TGTGCCAGCAGCCCACGGGGCGGGGAGACCCAGTACTTC.

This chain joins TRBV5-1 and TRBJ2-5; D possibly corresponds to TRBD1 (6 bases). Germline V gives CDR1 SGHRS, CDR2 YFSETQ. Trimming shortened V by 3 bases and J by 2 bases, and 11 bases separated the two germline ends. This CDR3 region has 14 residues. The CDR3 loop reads CASSWQGWQETQYF. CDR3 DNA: TGCGCCAGCAGCTGGCAGGGGTGGCAAGAGACCCAGTACTTC.

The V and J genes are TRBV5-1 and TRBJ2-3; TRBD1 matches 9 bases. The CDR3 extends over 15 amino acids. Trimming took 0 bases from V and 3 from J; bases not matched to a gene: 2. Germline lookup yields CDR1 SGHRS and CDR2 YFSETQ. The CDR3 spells CASSLEQGATDTQYF. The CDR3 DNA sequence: TGCGCCAGCAGCTTGGAACAGGGGGCTACAGATACGCAGTATTTT. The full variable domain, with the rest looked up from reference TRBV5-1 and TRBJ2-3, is KAGVTQTPRYLIKTRGQQVTLSCSPISGHRSVSWYQQTPGQGLQFLFEYFSETQRNKGNFPGRFSGRQFSNSRSEMNVSTLELGDSALYLCASSLEQGATDTQYFGPGTRLTVL.

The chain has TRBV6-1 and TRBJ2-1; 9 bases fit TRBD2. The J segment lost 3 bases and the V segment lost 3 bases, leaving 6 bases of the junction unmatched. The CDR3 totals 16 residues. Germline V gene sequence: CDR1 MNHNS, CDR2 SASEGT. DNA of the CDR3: TGTGCCAGCAGTGAGGCTAGCGGGGTATTCTACAATGAGCAGTTCTTC. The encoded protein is CASSEASGVFYNEQFF.

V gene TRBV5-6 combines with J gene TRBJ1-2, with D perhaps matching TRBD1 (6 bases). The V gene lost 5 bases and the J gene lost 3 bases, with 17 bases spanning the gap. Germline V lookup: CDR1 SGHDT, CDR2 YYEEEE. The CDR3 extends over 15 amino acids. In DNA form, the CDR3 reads TGTGCCAGCAGGGATCGAGGGGGGGGACACTATGGCTACACCTTC. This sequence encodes CASRDRGGGHYGYTF.

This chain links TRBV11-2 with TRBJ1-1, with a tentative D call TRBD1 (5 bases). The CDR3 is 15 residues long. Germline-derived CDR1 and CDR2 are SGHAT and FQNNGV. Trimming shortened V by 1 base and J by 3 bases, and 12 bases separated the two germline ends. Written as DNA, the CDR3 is TGTGCCAGCAGCTTAGTGGCAGGGTCGCACACTGAAGCTTTCTTT. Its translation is CASSLVAGSHTEAFF.

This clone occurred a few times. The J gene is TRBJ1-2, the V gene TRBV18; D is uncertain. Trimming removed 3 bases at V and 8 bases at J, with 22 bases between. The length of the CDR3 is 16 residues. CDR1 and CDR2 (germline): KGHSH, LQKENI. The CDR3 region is CASSPSKGRAPGGYTF. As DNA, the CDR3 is TGTGCCAGCTCACCCTCGAAAGGGAGGGCCCCCGGGGGCTACACCTTC.

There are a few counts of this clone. The CDR3 DNA sequence: TGTGCCAGCAGTCCGAACGGTGGGGCAGATTATGGCTACACCTTC. Translation gives CASSPNGGADYGYTF. The chain uses TRBV6-6 and TRBJ1-2, with D possibly being TRBD1 (5 bases). The CDR3 has 15 amino acids. The V gene lost 5 bases and the J gene lost 5 bases, with 18 bases spanning the gap. CDR1 and CDR2 from the germline V gene are MNHNY and SVGAGI (reference sequence).

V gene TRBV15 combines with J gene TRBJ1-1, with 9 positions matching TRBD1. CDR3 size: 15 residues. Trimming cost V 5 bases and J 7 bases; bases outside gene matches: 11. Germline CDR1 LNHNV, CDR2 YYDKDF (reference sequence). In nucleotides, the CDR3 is TGTGCCACCAGCTCCCAAGACAGGGGGGTGTATGAAGCTTTCTTT. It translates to CATSSQDRGVYEAFF.

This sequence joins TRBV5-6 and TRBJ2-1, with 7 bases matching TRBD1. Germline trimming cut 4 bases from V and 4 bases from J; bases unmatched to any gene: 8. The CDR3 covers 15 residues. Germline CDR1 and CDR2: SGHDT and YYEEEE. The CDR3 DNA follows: TGTGCCAGCAGCCGCAGACGGGGACAGTACAATGAGCAGTTCTTC. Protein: CASSRRRGQYNEQFF.

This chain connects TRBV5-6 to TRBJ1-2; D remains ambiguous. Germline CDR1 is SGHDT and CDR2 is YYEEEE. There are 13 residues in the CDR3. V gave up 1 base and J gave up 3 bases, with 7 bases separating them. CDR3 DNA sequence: TGTGCCAGCAGCTTGCAGCAATACTATGGCTACACCTTC. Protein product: CASSLQQYYGYTF.

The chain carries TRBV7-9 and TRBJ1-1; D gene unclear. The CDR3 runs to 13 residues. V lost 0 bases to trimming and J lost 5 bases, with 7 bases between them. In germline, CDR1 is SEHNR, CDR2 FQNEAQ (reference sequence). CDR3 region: CASSLAMGTEAFF. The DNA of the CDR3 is TGTGCCAGCAGCTTAGCGATGGGGACTGAAGCTTTCTTT. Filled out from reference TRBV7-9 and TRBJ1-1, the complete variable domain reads DTGVSQNPRHKITKRGQNVTFRCDPISEHNRLYWYRQTLGQGPEFLTYFQNEAQLEKSRLLSDRFSAERPKGSFSTLEIQRTEQGDSAMYLCASSLAMGTEAFFGQGTRLTVV.